These T cell receptor beta chains were read from a single sample in a study of blood T cell repertoires in COVID-19. Data came from immunoSEQ multiplex PCR; TCRdb stores just in-frame clones and leaves some out. The sample shows approximately 230,000 clones, more than 70% of them seen only once. Sequencing was performed on peripheral blood. These receptors all stem from a woman aged 25 to 45 with COVID-19, enrolled during active disease. Each CDR3 is given with its conserved first and last residue. A D gene is named only where the DNA matches it firmly. Rows give clone size only sometimes, using once, few, many, or a class for an expanded clone.

j_gene: TRBJ2-1
abundance: .
d_gene: TRBD2
v_gene: TRBV5-1
CDR3nt: TGCGCCAGCAGCTTGGGGCCGGGACTAGCGGGGGCCCGGGAAGTCCGCAATGAGCAGTTCTTC
CDR3aa: CASSLGPGLAGAREVRNEQFF

j_gene: TRBJ2-3
abundance: .
d_gene: .
v_gene: TRBV2
CDR3nt: TGTGCCAGCAAGGGGCTGAACACAGATACGCAGTATTTT
CDR3aa: CASKGLNTDTQYF

j_gene: TRBJ1-3
abundance: .
d_gene: .
v_gene: TRBV5-6
CDR3nt: TGTGCCAGCAGCTTGTATTCTGGAAACACCATATATTTT
CDR3aa: CASSLYSGNTIYF

j_gene: TRBJ2-4
abundance: .
d_gene: TRBD1
v_gene: TRBV2
CDR3nt: TGTGCCAGCAGTTTGGACAGGGGTATTCAGTACTTC
CDR3aa: CASSLDRGIQYF

j_gene: TRBJ2-3
abundance: .
d_gene: TRBD2
v_gene: TRBV10-3
CDR3nt: TGTGCCATCACCCAACGGGGGGACCTAGGAGATACGCAGTATTTT
CDR3aa: CAITQRGDLGDTQYF

j_gene: TRBJ2-1
abundance: .
d_gene: TRBD1
v_gene: TRBV10-2
CDR3nt: TGCGCCAGCAGTGGGGACAGGGGTCGAGAGCAGTTCTTC
CDR3aa: CASSGDRGREQFF

j_gene: TRBJ1-1
abundance: few
d_gene: .
v_gene: TRBV6-5
CDR3nt: TGTGCCAGCAGTTACTCGTTCCGGGTTGACACTGAAGCTTTCTTT
CDR3aa: CASSYSFRVDTEAFF

j_gene: TRBJ2-5
abundance: .
d_gene: TRBD2
v_gene: TRBV5-1
CDR3nt: TGCGCCAGCAGCTTGGGACTAGCGGGGGGGTATGAGACCCAGTACTTC
CDR3aa: CASSLGLAGGYETQYF

j_gene: TRBJ2-6
abundance: .
d_gene: .
v_gene: TRBV2
CDR3nt: TGTGCCAGCACCGCAGGAATCAAGGCCAACGTCCTGACTTTC
CDR3aa: CASTAGIKANVLTF

j_gene: TRBJ2-7
abundance: .
d_gene: TRBD1
v_gene: TRBV24-1
CDR3nt: TGTGCCACCAGTGATGTGGGACAGGGGTCATACGAGCAGTACTTC
CDR3aa: CATSDVGQGSYEQYF

j_gene: TRBJ1-1
abundance: .
d_gene: TRBD1
v_gene: TRBV10-1
CDR3nt: TGCGCCAGCAGTACACAGGGGGCGGCTGAAGCTTTCTTT
CDR3aa: CASSTQGAAEAFF

j_gene: TRBJ1-2
abundance: .
d_gene: .
v_gene: TRBV7-2
CDR3nt: TGTGCCAGCAGCTTATACGGGGACACAACTAACTATGGCTACACCTTC
CDR3aa: CASSLYGDTTNYGYTF

j_gene: TRBJ2-3
abundance: .
d_gene: .
v_gene: TRBV2
CDR3nt: TGTGCCAGCAGTGTAAGGGGGGGGCCGACAGATACGCAGTATTTT
CDR3aa: CASSVRGGPTDTQYF

j_gene: TRBJ1-1
abundance: once
d_gene: TRBD1
v_gene: TRBV18
CDR3nt: TGTGCCAGCTCACCCCCGACAGGGGCTTTTTCCACTGAAGCTTTCTTT
CDR3aa: CASSPPTGAFSTEAFF

j_gene: TRBJ2-5
abundance: .
d_gene: .
v_gene: TRBV6-6
CDR3nt: TGTGCCAGCAGTCTACTACCTATGGGGGGTATGGGCAAGGGGACCCAGTACTTC
CDR3aa: CASSLLPMGGMGKGTQYF

j_gene: TRBJ2-3
abundance: .
d_gene: .
v_gene: TRBV7-2
CDR3nt: TGTGCCAGCAGCGGCGACTGGGGGGGCACAGATACGCAGTATTTT
CDR3aa: CASSGDWGGTDTQYF

j_gene: TRBJ2-1
abundance: .
d_gene: TRBD2
v_gene: TRBV12-3/TRBV12-4
CDR3nt: TGTGCCAGCAGGATAGCGGGGCGCAATGAGCAGTTCTTC
CDR3aa: CASRIAGRNEQFF

j_gene: TRBJ2-7
abundance: .
d_gene: TRBD2
v_gene: TRBV6-5
CDR3nt: TGTGCCAGCAGTTTTTACCGCGGGGGGCCCCGCGAGCAGTACTTC
CDR3aa: CASSFYRGGPREQYF

j_gene: TRBJ2-7
abundance: .
d_gene: .
v_gene: TRBV7-2
CDR3nt: TGTGCCAGCAGTAGGGACTTCTACGAGCAGTACTTC
CDR3aa: CASSRDFYEQYF

j_gene: TRBJ1-5
abundance: .
d_gene: TRBD1
v_gene: TRBV2
CDR3nt: TGTGCCAGCAGTTCTATCGGGACAGGCAATCAGCCCCAGCATTTT
CDR3aa: CASSSIGTGNQPQHF

j_gene: TRBJ1-2
abundance: .
d_gene: .
v_gene: TRBV15
CDR3nt: TGTGCCACCAGCAGAGATCTTGCAGGGTATGGCTACACCTTC
CDR3aa: CATSRDLAGYGYTF

j_gene: TRBJ1-2
abundance: once
d_gene: TRBD1
v_gene: TRBV18
CDR3nt: TGTGCCAGCTCTCCGGACAGGGCGGGCTATGGCTACACCTTC
CDR3aa: CASSPDRAGYGYTF

j_gene: TRBJ1-5
abundance: .
d_gene: .
v_gene: TRBV11-2
CDR3nt: TGTGCCAGCAGCTTAGTAGCAGAAAATCAGCCCCAGCATTTT
CDR3aa: CASSLVAENQPQHF

j_gene: TRBJ2-1
abundance: .
d_gene: TRBD2
v_gene: TRBV24-1
CDR3nt: TGTGCCACCAGTGCCACCCGGTGGACTAGCAACAATGAGCAGTTCTTC
CDR3aa: CATSATRWTSNNEQFF

j_gene: TRBJ2-3
abundance: .
d_gene: TRBD2
v_gene: TRBV6-5
CDR3nt: TGTGCTGGCCGAAGCGGGAGTTCTAATACGCAGTATTTT
CDR3aa: CAGRSGSSNTQYF